The following is a T cell receptor beta chain sequence with its context. The germline gives CDR1 LNHDA, CDR2 SQIVND (reference sequence). The CDR3 spans 16 residues. Trimming left V 6 bases short and J 0 bases short, with 14 bases between. This sample was included in a study of blood T cell repertoires in COVID-19. Repertoires were generated with immunoSEQ multiplex PCR, while TCRdb's copy carries only in-frame clones and drops some. The top ten clones hold roughly 7.5% of a sample with 100,000 to 120,000 clones, under 75% of them seen once. The sequence derives from a woman aged 60-70 years with acute or convalescent COVID-19. Sequenced material: peripheral blood. The chain is built from TRBV19 and TRBJ2-2; D gene ambiguous. CDR3: CASSHRVLTNTGELFF. As DNA, the CDR3 is TGTGCCAGTAGCCATCGGGTTCTGACGAACACCGGGGAGCTGTTTTTT.